The 20 T cell receptor beta chains below come from one sample, sequenced in a study of T cell clonotyping in hematopoietic cell transplantation. Some clones are missing from TCRdb's copy, which holds only in-frame ones; the method was immunoSEQ multiplex PCR. The profile shows around 26,000 clones, approximately 81% of them singletons. Time point defined: recipient sample about 28 days before transplant, after cytoreduction. Sequenced here: peripheral blood mononuclear cells, sampled before stem cell transplant. The receptors derive from a man aged 40-49 years with acute myeloid leukemia. Some clones in this sample may be carry-over from other donors' samples.

V is TRBV10-3 and J is TRBJ1-1; 9 nucleotides match TRBD1. This CDR3 region has 13 residues. CDR1 is ENHRY, CDR2 SYGVKD, per germline. V lost 10 bases, J lost 1 base, and 4 bases stayed unmatched. CDR3 nucleotide sequence: TGTGCCAGTCTACAGGGGGCGAACACTGAAGCTTTCTTT. It is translated as CASLQGANTEAFF.

The chain links TRBV6-5 to TRBJ2-1, with 9 nucleotides matching TRBD2. The junction had 4 bases not matched to a gene; V was cut back by 1 base and J by 6 bases. The CDR3 totals 15 residues. The germline CDR1 and CDR2 sequences are MNHEY and SVGAGI. The CDR3 sequence is CASSYWLAGTNEQFF. The CDR3 nucleotides read TGTGCCAGCAGTTACTGGCTAGCGGGAACCAATGAGCAGTTCTTC.

The chain recombines TRBV7-2 with TRBJ1-2, with TRBD1 identical over 9 bases. After removal of 5 bases from V and 4 bases from J, the junction contained 5 bases not matched to a gene. The CDR3 covers 14 residues. Germline assignment: CDR1 SGHTA and CDR2 FQGNSA. As DNA, the CDR3 is TGTGCCAGCAGCCCGGGACAGGGCGGCTATGGCTACACCTTC. It is translated as CASSPGQGGYGYTF. Filled out from reference TRBV7-2 and TRBJ1-2, the complete variable domain reads GAGVSQSPSNKVTEKGKDVELRCDPISGHTALYWYRQSLGQGLEFLIYFQGNSAPDKSGLPSDRFSAERTGGSVSTLTIQRTQQEDSAVYLCASSPGQGGYGYTFGSGTRLTVV.

This chain connects TRBV4-2 to TRBJ1-1, with 7 bases matching TRBD1. After removal of 0 bases from V and 5 bases from J, the junction contained 3 bases not matched to a gene. Germline V lookup: CDR1 LGHNA, CDR2 YNFKEQ. The CDR3 consists of 14 residues. CDR3 DNA sequence: TGTGCCAGCAGCCAAGATTCAGGGGGGACTGAAGCTTTCTTT. It codes for CASSQDSGGTEAFF.

The chain employs TRBV2 and TRBJ2-7; possibly TRBD1 for D (5 bases). V dropped 2 bases and J dropped 3 bases, with 11 bases sitting between them. The CDR3 consists of 14 residues. In germline, CDR1 is SNHLY, CDR2 FYNNEI. As DNA, the CDR3 is TGTGCCAGCAGTGAAAGGGGTCGAGGCTACGAGCAGTACTTC. Encoded protein: CASSERGRGYEQYF.

Remarks on this clone: At one end, the junction sequence differs from germline, possibly due to a read error. The rearrangement joins TRBV6-5 to TRBJ2-2; D remains unclear. Per the germline V gene, CDR1 is MNHEY and CDR2 is SVGAGI. The length of the CDR3 is 15 residues. The CDR3 DNA reads TGTGCCAGCAGTTACTCGATACCAACCACCCGGGAGCTGTTTTTT. This codes for CASSYSIPTTRELFF.

This chain uses TRBV2 with TRBJ1-6; 9 bases fit TRBD1. Per the germline V gene, CDR1 is SNHLY and CDR2 is FYNNEI. With 6 bases clipped from V and 6 bases from J, the junction kept 3 bases outside the gene matches. This CDR3 is 14 amino acids long. DNA for the CDR3: TGTGCCAGCAGCCGGGACAGGGTTAATTCACCCCTCCACTTT. The encoded protein is CASSRDRVNSPLHF.

The gene calls are TRBV30 and TRBJ1-2; 8 bases agree with TRBD1. Looked up from germline, CDR1 is GTSNPN and CDR2 is SVGIG (reference sequence). Unmatched junction bases numbered 2, after V lost 5 bases and J lost 3 bases. The CDR3 runs 12 residues. Here the CDR3 reads CAWDRGYYGYTF. CDR3 nucleotide sequence: TGTGCCTGGGACAGGGGATACTATGGCTACACCTTC.

CDR3 bases: TGCGCCAGCAGCCAAGGTTTCGGCCGGTTTGAGACCCAGTACTTC. Its protein is CASSQGFGRFETQYF. The rearrangement links TRBV4-3 to TRBJ2-5; no reliable D call. Trimming removed 1 base at V and 5 bases at J, with 14 bases between. The CDR3 is 15 amino acids. Germline V gene lookup returns CDR1 LGHNA and CDR2 YSLEER.

The chain links TRBV9 to TRBJ2-3; D is undetermined. The CDR3 has 14 residues. Trimming left V 0 bases short and J 2 bases short, with 7 bases between. Looked up from germline, CDR1 is SGDLS and CDR2 is YYNGEE. This CDR3 reads CASSVDTITDTQYF. CDR3 DNA sequence: TGTGCCAGCAGCGTAGACACCATCACAGATACGCAGTATTTT.

In its sample, this clone was seen a few times. The chain links TRBV25-1 to TRBJ2-1; a weak D match, TRBD1 (6 bases). V was cut by 3 bases and J by 8 bases, with 17 bases left in between. Germline V lookup: CDR1 MGHDK, CDR2 SYGVNS. The CDR3 loop spans 15 amino acids. CDR3 in amino acids: CASSEPLSRGYEQFF. Here the CDR3 DNA reads TGTGCCAGCAGTGAGCCTCTTTCCAGGGGTTATGAGCAGTTCTTC. The full variable domain, its missing parts supplied by reference TRBV25-1 and TRBJ2-1, is EADIYQTPRYLVIGTGKKITLECSQTMGHDKMYWYQQDPGMELHLIHYSYGVNSTEKGDLSSESTVSRIRTEHFPLTLESARPSHTSQYLCASSEPLSRGYEQFFGPGTRLTVL.

DNA for the CDR3: TGTGCCAGCAGTTTCATGGACAGAGAGCAGTTCTTC. Translating gives CASSFMDREQFF. This chain joins TRBV27 and TRBJ2-1; D perhaps matches TRBD1 (6 bases). CDR3 length equals 12 residues. Per germline, CDR1 MNHEY and CDR2 SMNVEV (reference sequence). The V gene lost 3 bases and the J gene lost 10 bases, with 10 bases spanning the gap.

This chain joins TRBV5-1 and TRBJ2-6; no definite D call. V lost 4 bases to trimming and J lost 5 bases, with 13 bases between them. Germline CDR1 SGHRS, CDR2 YFSETQ. This CDR3 contains 15 residues. The chain's CDR3 is CASSSDLPRANVLTF. DNA for the CDR3: TGCGCCAGCAGCAGCGACCTGCCGAGGGCCAACGTCCTGACTTTC.

The V call is TRBV13, the J call TRBJ1-2; D unclear. V was cut by 5 bases and J by 8 bases, with 18 bases left in between. The CDR3 sequence is 14 residues long. Germline CDR1 is PRHDT and CDR2 is FYEKMQ (reference sequence). Here the CDR3 reads CASSPTLGSLGYTF. Here the CDR3 DNA reads TGTGCCAGCAGCCCCACCCTCGGTTCGTTAGGCTACACCTTC.

The chain couples TRBV4-1 to TRBJ1-2; tentative D call: TRBD1 (6 bases). The CDR3 sequence is 13 residues long. V was shortened by 1 base and J by 4 bases, with 7 bases between the two germline ends. The germline V gene encodes CDR1 MGHRA and CDR2 YSYEKL. The CDR3 sequence: CASSQGTVYGYTF. For the CDR3, the DNA is TGCGCCAGCAGCCAAGGGACAGTCTATGGCTACACCTTC.

The chain carries TRBV4-2 and TRBJ1-6, with 9 bases identical to TRBD1. V lost 3 bases to trimming and J lost 10 bases; unmatched junction nucleotides: 7. CDR3 length equals 15 residues. Germline CDR1 LGHNA, CDR2 YNFKEQ. DNA for the CDR3: TGTGCCAGCAGCCAGATGGACAGGGGTCGGTCACCCCTCCACTTT. Protein product: CASSQMDRGRSPLHF.

The chain carries TRBV10-3 and TRBJ2-5; TRBD2 aligns across 7 bases. V lost 4 bases, J lost 2 bases, and 7 bases stayed unmatched. This CDR3 region has 15 residues. In germline, CDR1 is ENHRY, CDR2 SYGVKD. The CDR3 spells CAISGKGRAQETQYF. The CDR3 DNA reads TGTGCCATCAGTGGTAAAGGGAGGGCTCAAGAGACCCAGTACTTC.

For the CDR3, the DNA is TGCGCCAGCAGCTTTAACGGACGTGAAGCTTTCTTT. It yields the protein CASSFNGREAFF. The chain joins TRBV5-1 to TRBJ1-1; D not resolved. Per germline, CDR1 SGHRS and CDR2 YFSETQ. The CDR3 is 12 residues long. V was clipped by 2 bases and J by 7 bases, with 9 bases between them.

CDR3 residues: CASSSIRGTHSYNEQFF. The CDR3 DNA sequence: TGTGCCAGCAGTTCAATCAGGGGGACCCACTCCTACAATGAGCAGTTCTTC. This chain links TRBV27 with TRBJ2-1; 7 bases match TRBD1. V gave up 4 bases and J gave up 0 bases; unmatched junction bases: 9. Germline values: CDR1 MNHEY, CDR2 SMNVEV (reference sequence). This CDR3 is 17 amino acids long.

The chain employs TRBV11-2 and TRBJ1-4; a weak D match, TRBD1 (6 bases). The CDR3 has 18 amino acids. The germline V and J ends were trimmed by 3 bases and 6 bases, with 23 bases remaining between them. The germline CDR1 and CDR2 sequences are SGHAT and FQNNGV. The chain's CDR3 is CASSFGAGAGAQDEKLFF. For the CDR3, the DNA is TGTGCCAGCAGCTTTGGCGCTGGGGCGGGGGCGCAGGATGAAAAACTGTTTTTT.